Presented here are 15 T cell receptor beta chains from one specimen sequenced in a study of regulatory T cells in long-lasting Graves disease. Time point in this sample: persistent/refractory GD, antithyroid drugs over 5 years with positive TRAb. Extracted PBMC RNA gave rise to the TCR library. With iRepertoire HTBI primers and Arm-PCR of CDR3 regions, TCR beta libraries were built. One entry per CDR3 protein results from TCRdb running MiXCR on the multiplex PCR reads. The sample lists some 440,000 distinct CDR3 sequences, roughly 20% occurring once. The sample consisted of peripheral blood mononuclear cells (PBMCs), taken when the disease was refractory, from a patient treated with antithyroid drugs. All receptors derive from a female donor with Graves disease.

This clonotype was picked up a small number of times. The chain combines TRBV28 with TRBJ1-3; no reliable D call. The CDR3 loop spans 15 amino acids. Trimming removed 5 bases from V and 0 bases from J, with 11 bases in between. Per the germline V gene, CDR1 is MDHEN and CDR2 is SYDVKM. CDR3 DNA sequence: TGTGCCAGCAGTCCGCCGGTTGCCTCTGGAAACACCATATATTTT. It translates to CASSPPVASGNTIYF.

This clonotype showed up just once. One end of the junction varies from germline; a read error may be responsible. The V and J genes are TRBV7-3 and TRBJ2-2; 7 bases agree with TRBD2. Germline loops: CDR1 SGHTA, CDR2 FQGTGA. There are 15 residues in the CDR3. The CDR3 loop is CASSQSGTYTGEPFF. The CDR3 DNA reads TGTGCCAGCAGCCAAAGCGGGACGTACACCGGGGAGCCGTTTTTT.

This chain joins TRBV7-9 and TRBJ2-5; TRBD1 aligns across 8 bases. V shed 4 bases, J shed 5 bases, and the junction held 9 bases outside the gene matches. The CDR3 totals 15 residues. From germline, CDR1 is SEHNR and CDR2 FQNEAQ (reference sequence). For the CDR3, the DNA is TGTGCCAGCAGCTCGGACAGGGAGCTTGGGGAGACCCAGTACTTC. It codes for CASSSDRELGETQYF.

Concerning this clonotype: This clone may be a read error of a much larger clone one base away. V usage is TRBV6-9 and J usage is TRBJ2-7; no firm D call. Germline loops: CDR1 MNHGY, CDR2 SVAAGI. The CDR3 length is 13 residues. V was trimmed by 2 bases and J by 6 bases, leaving 11 bases between them. CDR3 amino acids: CASSYAQHCEQYF. In DNA, the CDR3 is TGTGCCAGCAGTTATGCTCAGCACTGCGAGCAGTACTTC.

V usage is TRBV4-2 and J usage is TRBJ1-2; no firm D call. The V and J ends lost 0 bases and 8 bases respectively, with 13 bases between them. The CDR3 contains 14 residues. CDR1 and CDR2 (germline): LGHNA, YNFKEQ. In DNA, the CDR3 is TGTGCCAGCAGCCAAGATCTGGAGGACGGAGGCTACACCTTC. It codes for CASSQDLEDGGYTF.

Comment on this clonotype: Possible read error: a much larger clone is one base away. The CDR3 does not close with the conserved phenylalanine or tryptophan, likely indicating a read error. The rearrangement joins TRBV6-5 to TRBJ2-5, with TRBD1 matching 9 bases. The CDR3 extends over 17 amino acids. Germline assignment: CDR1 MNHEY and CDR2 SVGAGI. After removal of 2 bases from V and 4 bases from J, the junction contained 11 bases not matched to a gene. CDR3 in DNA: TGTGCCAGCAGTTACGGAACAGGGGGCGATTTCGTAGAGACCCAGTACCTC. It encodes CASSYGTGGDFVETQYL.

This clonotype was counted at least ten times. The genes are TRBV6-5 and TRBJ2-2; D remains unclear. Between the trimmed V and J ends, which lost 0 bases and 7 bases, there was a span of 12 bases. The germline V gene has CDR1 MNHEY and CDR2 SVGAGI. The CDR3 is made up of 15 amino acids. The CDR3 DNA reads TGTGCCAGCAGTTACTCGGTTGGGGATCACGGGGAGCTGTTTTTT. Translation gives CASSYSVGDHGELFF.

V and J are TRBV6-1 and TRBJ1-5, with D perhaps matching TRBD1 (5 bases). Between the trimmed V and J ends, which lost 5 bases and 11 bases, there was a span of 19 bases. Germline V gene sequence: CDR1 MNHNS, CDR2 SASEGT. CDR3 length: 14 residues. As DNA, the CDR3 is TGTGCCAGCAGTCCCGCAGGGAGTCGGGGATCCCAGCATTTT. It translates to CASSPAGSRGSQHF.

The sample holds many counts of this clonotype. V is TRBV29-1 and J is TRBJ2-5, with D maybe TRBD2 (6 bases). Trimming left V 6 bases short and J 4 bases short, with 18 bases between. This CDR3 is 14 amino acids long. CDR1 and CDR2 from the germline V gene are SQVTM and ANQGSEA. Here the CDR3 reads CSVDLARVAETQYF. The CDR3 bases are TGCAGCGTAGACCTAGCGAGAGTGGCAGAGACCCAGTACTTC.

This chain joins TRBV11-1 and TRBJ2-7; 8 bases map to TRBD1. CDR1 SGHAT and CDR2 FQDESV come from the germline V gene (reference sequence). The CDR3 is made up of 16 amino acids. V lost 3 bases, J lost 1 base, and 8 bases stayed unmatched. The CDR3 sequence: CASSFSGTGYSYEQYF. The CDR3 DNA follows: TGTGCCAGCAGCTTTTCCGGGACAGGTTATTCCTACGAGCAGTACTTC.

This clonotype was seen only a few times. V is TRBV28 and J is TRBJ1-5; TRBD1 aligns across 8 bases. Germline CDR1 MDHEN, CDR2 SYDVKM. The CDR3 is 14 amino acids. V dropped 4 bases and J dropped 7; count of bases not matched to a gene: 6. For the CDR3, the DNA is TGTGCCAGCAGTTCCGGACAGGGCCGGCAGCCCCAGCATTTT. Protein: CASSSGQGRQPQHF. Together with reference TRBV28 and TRBJ1-5, the CDR3 gives the full variable domain: DVKVTQSSRYLVKRTGEKVFLECVQDMDHENMFWYRQDPGLGLRLIYFSYDVKMKEKGDIPEGYSVSREKKERFSLILESASTNQTSMYLCASSSGQGRQPQHFGDGTRLSIL.

This clonotype was picked up many times. The chain has TRBV28 and TRBJ2-7; TRBD1 is a possible D gene (6 bases). This CDR3 comprises 14 residues. Germline values: CDR1 MDHEN, CDR2 SYDVKM. V dropped 10 bases and J dropped 3 bases, with 19 bases sitting between them. Here the CDR3 reads CATSGVNDLYEQYF. The CDR3, as DNA: TGTGCCACGTCAGGGGTTAATGATCTCTACGAGCAGTACTTC.

Points on this clonotype: A much larger clonotype is one base distant, so this may be a read error. This chain joins TRBV5-8 and TRBJ2-5; 7 bases line up with TRBD2. Per germline, CDR1 SGHTS and CDR2 YDEGEE. This CDR3 has 14 amino acids. The J segment lost 3 bases and the V segment lost 10 bases, leaving 12 bases of the junction unmatched. DNA for the CDR3: TGTGCCGGCAACCGGGGGGACTACAAAGAGACCCAGTACTTC. Protein sequence: CAGNRGDYKETQYF.

The gene calls are TRBV6-1 and TRBJ2-5, with D perhaps TRBD1 (6 bases). CDR1 is MNHNS and CDR2 is SASEGT in the germline V gene. The CDR3 runs 15 residues. V lost 3 bases, J lost 2 bases, and 13 bases lay in between. CDR3 DNA sequence: TGTGCCAGCAGTGACATACCACAGGGACAAGAGACCCAGTACTTC. Translating gives CASSDIPQGQETQYF.

The chain couples TRBV18 to TRBJ1-5; D gene unclear. V lost 3 bases, J lost 7 bases, and 16 bases lay in between. The germline gives CDR1 KGHSH, CDR2 LQKENI. This CDR3 spans 15 amino acids. The CDR3 DNA is TGTGCCAGCTCACCCCGGGCCATACCCCACCAGCCCCAGCATTTT. Its protein product is CASSPRAIPHQPQHF.